This T cell receptor (beta chain) was obtained from a study of blood T cell repertoires in COVID-19. Profiled with immunoSEQ multiplex PCR; TCRdb holds only in-frame clones, not every one. This sample has about 49,000 clones, with 85% to 95% found just once. CDR3 length: 13 residues. The germline V gene has CDR1 SGHAT and CDR2 FQDESV (reference sequence). The trim removed 5 bases at V and 7 bases at J, leaving 6 bases unmatched. This chain uses TRBV11-1 with TRBJ1-2; TRBD1 matches at 8 bases. Sequencing input: peripheral blood. This receptor was obtained from a man aged 55 to 70 with COVID-19, enrolled during active disease. This CDR3 is CASSHNGQGGYTF. The CDR3 DNA reads TGTGCCAGCAGCCACAACGGACAGGGTGGCTACACCTTC.